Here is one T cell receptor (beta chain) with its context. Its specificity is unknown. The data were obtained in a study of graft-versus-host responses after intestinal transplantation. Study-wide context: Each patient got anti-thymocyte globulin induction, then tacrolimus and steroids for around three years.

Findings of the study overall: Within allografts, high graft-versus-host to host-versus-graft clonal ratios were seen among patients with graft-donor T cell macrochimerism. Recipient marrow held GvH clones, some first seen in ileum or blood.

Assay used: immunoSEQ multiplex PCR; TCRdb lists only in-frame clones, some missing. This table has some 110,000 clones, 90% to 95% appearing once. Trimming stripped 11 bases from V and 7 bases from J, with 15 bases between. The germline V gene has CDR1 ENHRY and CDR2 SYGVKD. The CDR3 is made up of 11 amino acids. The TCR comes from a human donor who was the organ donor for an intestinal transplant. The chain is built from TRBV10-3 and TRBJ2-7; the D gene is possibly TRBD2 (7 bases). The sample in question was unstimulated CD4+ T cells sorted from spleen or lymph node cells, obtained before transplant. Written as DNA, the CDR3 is TGTGCCGTAGGGGGGGCGTGGGAGCAGTACTTC. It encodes CAVGGAWEQYF.